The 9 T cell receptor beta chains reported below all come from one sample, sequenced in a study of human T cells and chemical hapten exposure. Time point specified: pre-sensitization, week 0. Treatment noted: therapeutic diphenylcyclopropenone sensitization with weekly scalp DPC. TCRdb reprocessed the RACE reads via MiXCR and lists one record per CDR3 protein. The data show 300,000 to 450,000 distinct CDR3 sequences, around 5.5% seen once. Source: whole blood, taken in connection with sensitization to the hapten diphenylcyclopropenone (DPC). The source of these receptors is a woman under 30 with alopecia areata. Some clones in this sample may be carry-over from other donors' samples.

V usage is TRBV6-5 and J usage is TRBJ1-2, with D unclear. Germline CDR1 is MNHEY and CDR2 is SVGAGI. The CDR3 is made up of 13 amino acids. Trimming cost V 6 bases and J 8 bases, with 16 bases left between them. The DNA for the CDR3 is TGTGCCAGCAGGGAAACAGTACTTGACGGCTACACCTTC. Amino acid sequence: CASRETVLDGYTF.

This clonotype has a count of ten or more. CDR3 residues: CASSFSGRGRGDTQYF. In DNA, the CDR3 is TGTGCCAGCAGCTTCTCAGGGCGAGGGAGGGGAGATACGCAGTATTTT. This rearrangement joins TRBV7-6 to TRBJ2-3; TRBD2 matches 7 bases. J gave up 5 bases and V 3 bases, and 11 bases lay outside the gene matches. CDR3 length: 16 amino acids. CDR1 SGHVS and CDR2 FNYEAQ come from the germline V gene.

CDR3 DNA: TGTGCCAGCAGTAGGGCTGATGGCGGGGTTGGAGAGACCCAGTACTTC. It is translated as CASSRADGGVGETQYF. The genes are TRBV6-2 or TRBV6-3 and TRBJ2-5, with D maybe TRBD2 (6 bases). The V end lost 5 bases, the J end lost 4 bases, and 20 bases lay between the germline ends. Germline V gene sequence: CDR1 MNHEY, CDR2 SVGEGT. This CDR3 spans 16 amino acids.

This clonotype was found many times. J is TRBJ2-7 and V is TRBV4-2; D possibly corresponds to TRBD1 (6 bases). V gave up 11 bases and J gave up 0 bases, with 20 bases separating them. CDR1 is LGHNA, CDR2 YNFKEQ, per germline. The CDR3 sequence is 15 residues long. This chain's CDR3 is CAEDQDSTFSYEQYF. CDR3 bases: TGTGCCGAAGACCAGGACAGCACTTTCTCCTACGAGCAGTACTTC.

CDR3 in amino acids: CASVRDGGADTQYF. CDR3 bases: TGTGCCAGCGTCCGGGACGGGGGCGCAGATACGCAGTATTTT. The chain combines TRBV6-2 or TRBV6-3 with TRBJ2-3; D assignment may be TRBD1 or TRBD2 (6 bases each). V was clipped by 8 bases and J by 4 bases, with 16 bases between them. This CDR3 contains 14 residues. Germline assignment: CDR1 MNHEY and CDR2 SVGEGT.

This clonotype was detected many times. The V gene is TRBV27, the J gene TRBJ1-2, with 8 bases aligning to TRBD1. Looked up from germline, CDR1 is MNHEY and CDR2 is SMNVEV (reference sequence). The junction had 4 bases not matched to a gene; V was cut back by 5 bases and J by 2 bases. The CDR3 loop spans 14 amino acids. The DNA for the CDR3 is TGTGCCAGCAGTCTACAGGGGGGGAACTATGGCTACACCTTC. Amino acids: CASSLQGGNYGYTF.

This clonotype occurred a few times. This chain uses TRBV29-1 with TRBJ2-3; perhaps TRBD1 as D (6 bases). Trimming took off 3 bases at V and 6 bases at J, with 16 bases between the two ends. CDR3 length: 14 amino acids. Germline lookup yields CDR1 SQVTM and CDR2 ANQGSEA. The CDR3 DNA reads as TGCAGCGTTGATCCCCGACAGGTTCAGGATACGCAGTATTTT. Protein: CSVDPRQVQDTQYF.

CDR3 sequence reads: CASSQEAATGELFF. As DNA, the CDR3 is TGCGCCAGCAGCCAAGAAGCGGCCACCGGGGAGCTGTTTTTT. The gene calls are TRBV4-3 and TRBJ2-2, with D possibly TRBD2 on 5 matching bases. CDR1 and CDR2 (germline): LGHNA, YSLEER. The CDR3 length is 14 residues. V was trimmed by 0 bases and J by 4 bases, leaving 6 bases between them.

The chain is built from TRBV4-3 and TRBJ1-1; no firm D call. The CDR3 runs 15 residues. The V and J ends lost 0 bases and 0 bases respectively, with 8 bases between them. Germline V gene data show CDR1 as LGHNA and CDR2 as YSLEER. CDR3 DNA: TGCGCCAGCAGCCAAGACGTCAGTTTGAACACTGAAGCTTTCTTT. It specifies CASSQDVSLNTEAFF.